This T cell receptor beta chain emerged from a study of cytomegalovirus exposure and HLA in healthy donors. Looking at the study overall: Of more than 350 genotyped donors, roughly 80% clustered with self-reported Caucasian donors. The study, taken as a whole, reports: In a later analysis, donors in an Asian-associated ancestry cluster reportedly had fewer N-insertions in productive TCRs than the cohort mean.

The primer mix had 60 Vbeta and 13 Jbeta primers. The method was immunoSEQ multiplex PCR; TCRdb's version includes in-frame clones alone and lacks a portion of them. Of about 110,000 clones listed, 70% to 85% are singletons. A word on this clone: The antigen remains undetermined.

The CDR3 loop spans 15 amino acids. Germline CDR1 reads SQVTM; CDR2 reads ANQGSEA. After removal of 7 bases from V and 2 bases from J, the junction contained 14 bases not matched to a gene. V usage is TRBV29-1 and J usage is TRBJ2-7, with 7 bases fitting TRBD1. This clonotype was obtained from a man aged 55 to 69 in good health and CMV-seronegative. The specimen sequenced was PBMCs. CDR3 loop: CSAQSGQALPYEQYF. The CDR3, as DNA: TGCAGCGCCCAGAGTGGACAGGCCCTGCCCTACGAGCAGTACTTC.